The rows below give T cell receptor beta chains drawn from one sample of a study of T cell responses to AZD1222 COVID-19 vaccine. Clones were read by immunoSEQ multiplex PCR, and TCRdb kept only the in-frame ones, dropping some. Of around 160,000 clones listed, approximately 78% are singletons. The sample in question was peripheral blood, obtained on day 0 of MenACWY control vaccination. The receptor source for this set is an adult in good health. Both conserved end residues are part of each CDR3. Fields, in order: CDR3 protein, CDR3 DNA, clone size, D gene, J gene, V gene. A D gene is named only where the DNA matches it firmly. Clone size is not always given. Where it is, it says once, few, many or a class for expanded clones.

CDR3 protein: CASSQRTSGDGDTQYF
CDR3 DNA: TGTGCCAGCAGCCAACGGACTAGCGGGGATGGGGATACGCAGTATTTT
clone size: few
D gene: TRBD2
J gene: TRBJ2-3
V gene: TRBV4-2

CDR3 protein: CARSLHRGRRELFF
CDR3 DNA: TGTGCCAGAAGCTTGCACAGGGGGCGTCGGGAGCTGTTTTTT
clone size: .
D gene: TRBD1
J gene: TRBJ2-2
V gene: TRBV5-3

CDR3 protein: CASSLLGLAGPNSFF
CDR3 DNA: TGTGCCAGCAGCTTATTGGGACTAGCGGGGCCCAACTCGTTCTTC
clone size: .
D gene: TRBD2
J gene: TRBJ2-1
V gene: TRBV7-9

CDR3 protein: CASTLGPSNEKLFF
CDR3 DNA: TGTGCCAGCACCCTTGGCCCCTCTAATGAAAAACTGTTTTTT
clone size: .
D gene: .
J gene: TRBJ1-4
V gene: TRBV5-5

CDR3 protein: CASSMGTGLNTEAFF
CDR3 DNA: TGTGCCAGCTCAATGGGGACAGGCTTGAACACTGAAGCTTTCTTT
clone size: .
D gene: TRBD1
J gene: TRBJ1-1
V gene: TRBV6-5

CDR3 protein: CASSRSYEQYF
CDR3 DNA: TGTGCCAGCAGCCGGTCCTACGAGCAGTACTTC
clone size: .
D gene: .
J gene: TRBJ2-7
V gene: TRBV14

CDR3 protein: CASSFPAYNSPLHF
CDR3 DNA: TGTGCCAGCAGTTTCCCCGCTTATAATTCACCCCTCCACTTT
clone size: .
D gene: .
J gene: TRBJ1-6
V gene: TRBV27

CDR3 protein: CASSIAGGDSRYPQYF
CDR3 DNA: TGTGCCAGTAGTATAGCCGGGGGGGACTCCCGGTACCCGCAGTATTTT
clone size: once
D gene: TRBD2
J gene: TRBJ2-3
V gene: TRBV19

CDR3 protein: CASSGGVEETQYF
CDR3 DNA: TGTGCCAGCAGTGGAGGGGTCGAAGAGACCCAGTACTTC
clone size: .
D gene: .
J gene: TRBJ2-5
V gene: TRBV7-7

CDR3 protein: CASSQGSQETQYF
CDR3 DNA: TGTGCCAGCAGCCAGGGGAGTCAAGAGACCCAGTACTTC
clone size: .
D gene: .
J gene: TRBJ2-5
V gene: TRBV11-2

CDR3 protein: CASSKQGPMNTEAFF
CDR3 DNA: TGTGCCAGCAGCAAACAGGGACCGATGAACACTGAAGCTTTCTTT
clone size: .
D gene: .
J gene: TRBJ1-1
V gene: TRBV7-8